One T cell receptor beta chain is described in this entry. The data stem from a study of blood T cell repertoires in COVID-19. Study as a whole: Sources were T cells, B-cell-depleted T cells, or PBMCs; the material itself was cDNA or gDNA.

The assay was immunoSEQ multiplex PCR, and TCRdb's table has in-frame clones only and misses some. This sample has roughly 130,000 clones, with around 89% found just once. Specimen: peripheral blood. This clonotype was sampled from a human donor with COVID-19, enrolled during active disease. The donor label of this sample is uncertain.

DNA for the CDR3: TGTGCCAGCAGTGGAGGGTTAGGCAATCAGCCCCAGCATTTT. Translating gives CASSGGLGNQPQHF. The chain joins TRBV25-1 to TRBJ1-5; D gene unclear. This CDR3 region has 14 residues. Trimming removed 4 bases at V and 2 bases at J, with 9 bases between. Germline V CDR1 and CDR2: MGHDK, SYGVNS.